The 22 T cell receptor beta chains below come from one sample, sequenced in a study of blood T cell repertoires in COVID-19. The repertoire was sequenced with immunoSEQ multiplex PCR; TCRdb's copy has only in-frame clones and lacks some. The sample lists roughly 150,000 clones, 78% occurring once. Sequenced material: PBMCs or T cells enriched from blood (not recorded which). The receptors originated from a woman aged 45-59 years who had recovered from COVID-19.

The chain employs TRBV5-1 and TRBJ2-7; 8 bases are a match to TRBD1. V gave up 9 bases and J gave up 6 bases; unmatched junction bases: 14. CDR1 and CDR2 (germline): SGHRS, YFSETQ. This CDR3 contains 14 residues. CDR3 in DNA: TGCGCCACTAGCCCCCGGACAGGGAATATCGAGCAGTACTTC. Amino acids: CATSPRTGNIEQYF.

The rearrangement joins TRBV6-5 to TRBJ1-3; D may be TRBD1 (6 bases). Trimming cost V 5 bases and J 4 bases, with 15 bases left between them. Germline V gene data show CDR1 as MNHEY and CDR2 as SVGAGI. CDR3 length: 15 residues. This chain's CDR3 is CASSPGGGRGNTIYF. CDR3 coding DNA: TGTGCCAGCAGTCCTGGGGGCGGCAGGGGAAACACCATATATTTT.

The rearrangement links TRBV27 to TRBJ1-2; D unresolved. The V end lost 0 bases, the J end lost 2 bases, and 7 bases lay between the germline ends. CDR1 and CDR2 (germline): MNHEY, SMNVEV (reference sequence). The CDR3 extends over 14 amino acids. CDR3 coding DNA: TGTGCCAGCAGTTTATCAGACACGAACTATGGCTACACCTTC. This codes for CASSLSDTNYGYTF.

The chain combines TRBV6-6 with TRBJ2-1; 8 bases fit TRBD2. The CDR3 sequence is 15 residues long. The V gene end was trimmed by 2 bases and the J gene end by 4 bases; junction bases not matched to a gene: 4. Germline lookup yields CDR1 MNHNY and CDR2 SVGAGI (reference sequence). The CDR3 loop reads CASSYTSGGYNEQFF. The CDR3 DNA is TGTGCCAGCAGTTACACGAGCGGGGGTTACAATGAGCAGTTCTTC.

The chain uses TRBV7-9 and TRBJ1-2; 8 positions agree with TRBD1. This CDR3 has 16 amino acids. V was clipped by 0 bases and J by 3 bases; unmatched bases: 6. Germline-derived CDR1 and CDR2 are SEHNR and FQNEAQ (reference sequence). DNA of the CDR3: TGTGCCAGCAGCTTAGCGTTTGCGGGACAGGACTATGGCTACACCTTC. Its translation: CASSLAFAGQDYGYTF.

This clone has just a few counts. V gene TRBV18 combines with J gene TRBJ2-5; D unresolved. The ends were cut back, 3 bases at V and 5 bases at J, with 7 bases in the middle. The CDR3 length is 12 residues. Germline-derived CDR1 and CDR2 are KGHSH and LQKENI. CDR3 in amino acids: CASSPFGETQYF. The CDR3 DNA sequence: TGTGCCAGCTCACCGTTCGGGGAGACCCAGTACTTC. The entire variable domain, with the rest obtained from reference TRBV18 and TRBJ2-5, is as follows: NAGVMQNPRHLVRRRGQEARLRCSPMKGHSHVYWYRQLPEEGLKFMVYLQKENIIDESGMPKERFSAEFPKEGPSILRIQQVVRGDSAAYFCASSPFGETQYFGPGTRLLVL.

V usage is TRBV9 and J usage is TRBJ1-1, with TRBD1 matching over 7 bases. The trim removed 4 bases at V and 2 bases at J, leaving 5 bases unmatched. The CDR3 covers 14 residues. Germline lookup yields CDR1 SGDLS and CDR2 YYNGEE. In DNA form, the CDR3 reads TGTGCCAGCAGCTCAGGGGGGTCCAACACTGAAGCTTTCTTT. Residues: CASSSGGSNTEAFF. Drawing the rest from reference TRBV9 and TRBJ1-1, the complete variable domain is DSGVTQTPKHLITATGQRVTLRCSPRSGDLSVYWYQQSLDQGLQFLIQYYNGEERAKGNILERFSAQQFPDLHSELNLSSLELGDSALYFCASSSGGSNTEAFFGQGTRLTVV.

The chain employs TRBV7-8 and TRBJ1-1, with 7 bases that match TRBD1. Germline CDR1 reads SGHVS; CDR2 reads FQNEAQ. CDR3 length: 14 amino acids. With 5 bases clipped from V and 1 base from J, the junction kept 4 bases outside the gene matches. The CDR3 loop reads CASSPRTGNTEAFF. CDR3 in DNA: TGTGCCAGCAGCCCTAGGACAGGGAACACTGAAGCTTTCTTT.

The gene calls are TRBV24-1 and TRBJ2-5; the match to TRBD2 covers 7 bases. V shed 0 bases and J 4 bases; nucleotides not matched to a gene: 7. Germline CDR1 reads KGHDR; CDR2 reads SFDVKD. CDR3 length: 16 residues. The CDR3 reads CATSDLRWGGTETQYF. As DNA, the CDR3 is TGTGCCACCAGTGATTTGAGGTGGGGGGGAACAGAGACCCAGTACTTC.

V and J are TRBV3-1 (or the pseudogene TRBV3-2) and TRBJ1-1; no reliable D call. Germline V lookup: CDR1 LGHDT, CDR2 YNNKEL (reference sequence). Trimming pared 7 bases from V and 7 bases from J, leaving 19 bases between. The CDR3 runs 14 residues. CDR3 DNA: TGTGCCAGCACTAAAGATAGAGTACAGCATGAAGCTTTCTTT. This sequence encodes CASTKDRVQHEAFF.

The J gene is TRBJ1-5, the V gene TRBV12-5; D gene uncertain. CDR3 length: 16 amino acids. V lost 4 bases and J 7 bases, leaving 20 bases between the germline ends. CDR1 is LGHNT, CDR2 FRNRAP, per germline. DNA for the CDR3: TGTGCTAGTGGTTACGGCCCAGACTGGAGCCGGCAGCCCCAGCATTTT. Encoded protein: CASGYGPDWSRQPQHF.

The CDR3: CASSPGQGHYGYTF. As DNA, the CDR3 is TGTGCCAGCAGCCCAGGACAGGGGCACTATGGCTACACCTTC. V and J are TRBV5-6 and TRBJ1-2; 9 bases are shared with TRBD1. The CDR3 length is 14 residues. The germline CDR1 and CDR2 sequences are SGHDT and YYEEEE. Germline trimming cut 4 bases from V and 3 bases from J; bases unmatched to any gene: 4.

V is TRBV7-2 and J is TRBJ2-7; 9 bases map to TRBD1. Germline CDR1 SGHTA, CDR2 FQGNSA. Trimming removed 5 bases from V and 3 bases from J; junction bases left unmatched: 8. The CDR3 sequence is 15 residues long. CDR3: CASSPDRGKDYEQYF. CDR3 coding DNA: TGTGCCAGCAGCCCGGACAGGGGTAAGGACTACGAGCAGTACTTC.

Only a few counts were recorded for this clone. The V and J genes are TRBV28 and TRBJ1-4; tentatively, D is TRBD1 (6 bases). There are 17 residues in the CDR3. Germline V CDR1 and CDR2: MDHEN, SYDVKM. Trimming shortened V by 6 bases and J by 0 bases, and 17 bases separated the two germline ends. DNA of the CDR3: TGTGCCAGCAGGCAAACAGGGTTGGGGCCAACTAATGAAAAACTGTTTTTT. This translates into CASRQTGLGPTNEKLFF.

The chain links TRBV4-2 to TRBJ1-6, with 7 bases that match TRBD1. V gave up 8 bases and J gave up 4 bases; unmatched junction bases: 5. Germline V CDR1 and CDR2: LGHNA, YNFKEQ. The CDR3 contains 14 residues. As DNA, the CDR3 is TGTGCCAGCTCCCCGACAGGGTATAATTCACCCCTCCACTTT. As protein: CASSPTGYNSPLHF.

V gene TRBV10-1 combines with J gene TRBJ2-2; D might be TRBD1 (6 bases). Trimming pared 6 bases from V and 5 bases from J, leaving 13 bases between. There are 14 residues in the CDR3. Germline V CDR1 and CDR2: WNHNN, SYGVQD (reference sequence). In nucleotides, the CDR3 is TGCGCCAGCAGGGAACAGGGACATACCGGGGAGCTGTTTTTT. Translated, it gives CASREQGHTGELFF.

This clone appeared a single time. The gene calls are TRBV6-5 and TRBJ2-7, with 10 bases matching TRBD1. Germline CDR1 is MNHEY and CDR2 is SVGAGI. There are 15 residues in the CDR3. Trimming at V came to 2 bases and at J to 3 bases, leaving 4 bases not matched to a gene. The CDR3 sequence is CASSYEWDRGYEQYF. CDR3 DNA: TGTGCCAGCAGTTACGAATGGGACAGGGGCTACGAGCAGTACTTC.

This clone appeared once. J is TRBJ1-1 and V is TRBV28; TRBD1 might be the D (5 bases). V was cut by 1 base and J by 1 base, with 10 bases left in between. Germline CDR1 and CDR2: MDHEN and SYDVKM. This CDR3 has 15 residues. CDR3 in amino acids: CASSLYRGENTEAFF. The CDR3 bases are TGTGCCAGCAGTTTATATAGGGGCGAGAACACTGAAGCTTTCTTT.

This clone has a handful of counts. The chain joins TRBV25-1 to TRBJ2-1; 7 nucleotides align to TRBD1. This CDR3 is built from 16 residues. The germline V gene encodes CDR1 MGHDK and CDR2 SYGVNS. After removal of 4 bases from V and 0 bases from J, the junction contained 6 bases not matched to a gene. The CDR3: CASSGRGQSSYNEQFF. Here the CDR3 DNA reads TGTGCCAGCAGTGGAAGGGGGCAGAGCTCCTACAATGAGCAGTTCTTC.

A remark on this clone: This may stem from a read error, because a much larger clone lies one nucleotide away. CDR3 sequence (DNA): TGTGCCAGCAGCCCTGGGTGGCAGGGGAATAGCTACACCTTC. Its translation is CASSPGWQGNSYTF. The V call is TRBV5-8, the J call TRBJ1-2; the D gene is possibly TRBD1 (6 bases). Trimming took 4 bases from V and 9 from J, leaving 19 bases between them. This CDR3 spans 14 amino acids. Germline V CDR1 and CDR2: SGHTS, YDEGEE.

The table lists this clone with a count of one. The CDR3 is CATSDPKAASGGSGQGTDTQYF. DNA of the CDR3: TGTGCCACCAGTGACCCAAAAGCGGCTAGCGGGGGGAGTGGCCAAGGCACAGATACGCAGTATTTT. The rearrangement uses TRBV24-1 and TRBJ2-3; 11 nucleotides align to TRBD2. CDR1 KGHDR and CDR2 SFDVKD come from the germline V gene. V trimming: 4 bases; J trimming: 1 base; junction bases outside the gene matches: 21. CDR3 length equals 22 residues.

The J gene is TRBJ1-5, the V gene TRBV21-1. TRBV21-1 has pseudogene status. The CDR3 has 15 residues. The CDR3 bases are TGTGCCAGCAGCCGTATGAGAACGAACAATCAGCCCCAGCATTTT. Translated, it gives CASSRMRTNNQPQHF.